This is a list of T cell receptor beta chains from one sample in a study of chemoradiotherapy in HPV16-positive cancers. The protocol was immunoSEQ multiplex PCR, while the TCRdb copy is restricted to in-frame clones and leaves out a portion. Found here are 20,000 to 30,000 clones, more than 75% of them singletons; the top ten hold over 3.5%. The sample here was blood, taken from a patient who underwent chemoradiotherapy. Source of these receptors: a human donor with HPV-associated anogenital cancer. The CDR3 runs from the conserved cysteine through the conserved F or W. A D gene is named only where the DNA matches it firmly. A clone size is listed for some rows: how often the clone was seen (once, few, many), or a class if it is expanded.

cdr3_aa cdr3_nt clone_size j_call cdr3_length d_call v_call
CASSFGKGLSGNTIYF TGTGCCAGCAGCTTTGGAAAGGGGCTCTCTGGAAACACCATATATTTT - TRBJ1-3 16 - TRBV7-9
CASLAGGWGTDTQYF TGTGCCAGCCTTGCGGGTGGCTGGGGCACAGATACGCAGTATTTT few TRBJ2-3 15 - TRBV2
CASSPTTAGGRDEQFF TGTGCCAGCAGCCCCACTACTGCGGGGGGGCGCGATGAGCAGTTCTTC - TRBJ2-1 16 TRBD2 TRBV6-6
CASRPPGQRGNTIYF TGTGCCAGCAGACCACCGGGACAACGAGGAAACACCATATATTTT - TRBJ1-3 15 - TRBV6-5
CSASSYEQYF TGCAGTGCCTCGTCTTACGAGCAGTACTTC - TRBJ2-7 10 - TRBV20-1
CASSLARSQGTVEQFF TGCGCCAGCAGCTTGGCCCGTAGCCAGGGGACGGTTGAGCAGTTCTTC - TRBJ2-1 16 - TRBV5-1
CASSVLGGQTEAFF TGTGCCAGCAGCGTATTGGGGGGTCAGACTGAAGCTTTCTTT - TRBJ1-1 14 - TRBV9
CASSEAGTTDTQYF TGTGCCAGCAGTGAAGCGGGGACCACAGATACGCAGTATTTT few TRBJ2-3 14 - TRBV6-1
CASSLGVLGPLEAFF TGTGCCAGCAGCTTAGGGGTCCTAGGGCCCCTAGAAGCTTTCTTT - TRBJ1-1 15 - TRBV13
CASSLRTSGRINEQFF TGTGCCAGCAGCTTGCGGACTAGCGGGAGGATCAATGAGCAGTTCTTC - TRBJ2-1 16 TRBD2 TRBV7-2
CASSPIQANTGELFF TGCGCCAGCAGCCCGATTCAAGCGAACACCGGGGAGCTGTTTTTT - TRBJ2-2 15 - TRBV5-1
CASSMRGGDEKLFF TGCGCCAGCAGCATGCGGGGGGGAGATGAAAAACTGTTTTTT - TRBJ1-4 14 - TRBV5-1
CASSQDAYGYTF TGTGCCAGCAGCCAAGACGCCTATGGCTACACCTTC - TRBJ1-2 12 - TRBV4-2
CASSLVRQETQYF TGTGCCAGCAGTTTGGTCAGGCAAGAGACCCAGTACTTC - TRBJ2-5 13 - TRBV27
CASKISAQYQETQYF TGTGCCAGCAAGATTAGCGCGCAGTACCAAGAGACCCAGTACTTC - TRBJ2-5 15 - TRBV11-2
CASGLAVGEQYF TGTGCCAGCGGGCTAGCGGTAGGCGAGCAGTACTTC - TRBJ2-7 12 TRBD2 TRBV6-5
CASSPFHPETQYF TGTGCCAGCAGCCCTTTTCACCCTGAGACCCAGTACTTC once TRBJ2-5 13 - TRBV14
CASSFGRDQPQHF TGTGCCAGCAGCTTTGGTAGAGATCAGCCCCAGCATTTT once TRBJ1-5 13 - TRBV5-5
CASSPEGGRSYEQYF TGTGCCAGCAGCCCAGAGGGGGGAAGGTCCTACGAGCAGTACTTC - TRBJ2-7 15 - TRBV7-2
CASSPPGVGNTIYF TGTGCCAGCAGCCCGCCGGGGGTTGGAAACACCATATATTTT - TRBJ1-3 14 - TRBV28
CASSVEQGGTEAFF TGTGCCAGCAGCGTAGAACAGGGCGGCACTGAAGCTTTCTTT - TRBJ1-1 14 - TRBV9
CASSPRLTGGVSRDF TGCGCCAGCAGCCCCAGACTGACCGGGGGGGTATCAAGGGACTTC once TRBJ2-5 15 TRBD2 TRBV4-1
CASSPRGPKNIQYF TGTGCCAGCTCACCACGAGGCCCCAAAAACATTCAGTACTTC - TRBJ2-4 14 - TRBV18
CASSELLALTDTQYF TGTGCCAGCAGTGAACTACTAGCGCTCACAGATACGCAGTATTTT few TRBJ2-3 15 TRBD2 TRBV2
CAWSVSGGGNQPQHF TGTGCCTGGAGTGTATCCGGGGGAGGCAATCAGCCCCAGCATTTT - TRBJ1-5 15 - TRBV30
CASSMNGNTDTQYF TGTGCCAGTAGTATGAACGGGAACACAGATACGCAGTATTTT once TRBJ2-3 14 - TRBV19
CASSFWAGVSTDTQYF TGTGCCAGCAGCTTCTGGGCGGGGGTAAGCACAGATACGCAGTATTTT - TRBJ2-3 16 TRBD2 TRBV7-2
CASSLDGTPGSEAFF TGTGCCAGCAGCTTGGATGGGACCCCTGGGAGTGAAGCTTTCTTT - TRBJ1-1 15 - TRBV7-9
CAWLTGEWTNYGYTF TGTGCCTGGCTGACAGGGGAGTGGACTAACTATGGCTACACCTTC - TRBJ1-2 15 TRBD1 TRBV30
CASRLALAGPYEQYF TGTGCCAGCAGACTCGCACTAGCGGGCCCCTACGAGCAGTACTTC - TRBJ2-7 15 TRBD2 TRBV6-1
CASSLAGQHSQETQYF TGTGCCAGCAGCTTAGCGGGACAGCACTCCCAAGAGACCCAGTACTTC - TRBJ2-5 16 TRBD1 TRBV7-2
CAGSLDPSSYNEQFF TGTGCCGGCAGCTTGGACCCTAGCTCCTACAATGAGCAGTTCTTC - TRBJ2-1 15 - TRBV5-8
CASSPPAGTTEAFF TGTGCCAGCAGCCCACCGGCAGGGACGACTGAAGCTTTCTTT - TRBJ1-1 14 - TRBV6-5
CASSPPSLDSGELFF TGTGCCAGCTCACCACCGAGTCTAGATAGCGGGGAGCTGTTTTTT - TRBJ2-2 15 - TRBV18
CASSSDGGDEQYF TGTGCCAGCAGTTCGGACGGAGGGGACGAGCAGTACTTC - TRBJ2-7 13 - TRBV7-9
CASSEASGPYEQYF TGCGCCAGCAGCGAGGCTAGCGGCCCCTACGAGCAGTACTTC - TRBJ2-7 14 TRBD2 TRBV5-1
CASSTTASGREKLFF TGTGCCAGCAGCACGACGGCTAGCGGAAGGGAAAAACTGTTTTTT - TRBJ1-4 15 - TRBV7-9
CASSGQGSQPQHF TGTGCCAGCAGCGGACAGGGGAGCCAGCCCCAGCATTTT - TRBJ1-5 13 TRBD1 TRBV2
CASSAQAGGAAGELFF TGTGCCAGCAGCGCCCAAGCAGGGGGCGCCGCCGGGGAGCTGTTTTTT - TRBJ2-2 16 TRBD1 TRBV7-9
CASSQYHGTTKQFF TGTGCCAGCAGCCAATACCACGGGACTACGAAGCAGTTCTTC - TRBJ2-1 14 TRBD2 TRBV7-2
CASSRGQNSGNTIYF TGTGCCAGCAGCCGGGGACAAAACTCTGGAAACACCATATATTTT once TRBJ1-3 15 - TRBV11-2
CASCPRGFGGELFF TGTGCCAGCTGCCCCAGGGGGTTCGGCGGGGAGCTGTTTTTT few TRBJ2-2 14 TRBD1 TRBV6-5
CASSLGLAGSYEQYF TGTGCCAGCAGCTTGGGACTAGCGGGCTCCTACGAGCAGTACTTC - TRBJ2-7 15 TRBD2 TRBV5-6
CASSPIESGSTDTQYF TGTGCCAGCTCACCTATTGAATCCGGAAGCACAGATACGCAGTATTTT - TRBJ2-3 16 - TRBV18
CASSIVSFGGVSSYNEQFF TGTGCCAGTAGTATAGTCAGCTTCGGGGGGGTTAGCTCCTACAATGAGCAGTTCTTC - TRBJ2-1 19 TRBD2 TRBV19
CASSYDPGGEQYF TGCGCCAGCAGCTATGATCCGGGTGGGGAGCAGTACTTC - TRBJ2-7 13 - TRBV5-1
CASSQEASGTFYNEQFF TGCGCCAGCAGCCAAGAGGCTAGCGGGACTTTCTACAATGAGCAGTTCTTC once TRBJ2-1 17 TRBD2 TRBV4-3
CASSLGGAGYGYTF TGTGCCAGCAGCTTGGGAGGGGCTGGCTATGGCTACACCTTC - TRBJ1-2 14 - TRBV7-6
CASSPTRATGELFF TGTGCCAGCAGTCCGACAAGGGCGACCGGGGAGCTGTTTTTT - TRBJ2-2 14 - TRBV27
CASSQDRAGNTIYF TGTGCCAGCAGCCAGGACAGGGCTGGAAACACCATATATTTT - TRBJ1-3 14 TRBD1 TRBV5-5
CASSQGALLFTDTQYF TGTGCCAGCAGTCAAGGGGCCCTACTATTCACAGATACGCAGTATTTT once TRBJ2-3 16 - TRBV2
CASSLSGTGYNEQFF TGTGCCAGCAGCTTATCCGGGACAGGGTACAATGAGCAGTTCTTC once TRBJ2-1 15 TRBD1 TRBV7-2
CASSEGTANTGELFF TGCGCCAGCAGCGAAGGGACAGCGAACACCGGGGAGCTGTTTTTT - TRBJ2-2 15 TRBD1 TRBV5-1
CASSVEPTGGSPLHF TGTGCCAGCAGCGTAGAACCCACAGGGGGGTCACCCCTCCACTTT - TRBJ1-6 15 TRBD1 TRBV9